The 28 T cell receptor beta chains below were found in one sample sequenced in a study of CD39 and CD103 CD8 tumor-infiltrating T cells (dated by TCRdb to 2016 to 2018). Receptor libraries were prepared by the immunoSEQ multiplex PCR assay. TCRdb's version of the immuneACCESS table is confined to in-frame rearrangements and falls short of the full clone set. An unresolved V gene accounts for under half of the shortfall where checked; the remainder is of unknown origin. The sample records about 730 clones, roughly 55% of which are singletons. Jointly, the top ten make up 66% of the sample. The source material was CD39+ CD103+ CD8+ T cells sorted from the tumor. The sample's cell subset or site label is to be understood as: CD103+CD39+ double-positive CD45RA- CD8 T cells. These TCRs come from a human donor with head and neck squamous cell carcinoma.

This clone is medium-sized. V is TRBV2 and J is TRBJ2-2; 9 nucleotides line up with TRBD1. The length of the CDR3 is 15 residues. Trimming cost V 6 bases and J 5 bases; bases outside gene matches: 7. Per the germline V gene, CDR1 is SNHLY and CDR2 is FYNNEI. The CDR3 region is CASRPGTGRTGELFF. The DNA for the CDR3 is TGTGCCAGCAGACCCGGGACAGGGCGGACCGGGGAGCTGTTTTTT.

In DNA form, the CDR3 reads TGTGCCAGCAGCTTTTCAGAGGGGGGCCTAGAGACCCAGTACTTC. This sequence encodes CASSFSEGGLETQYF. V usage is TRBV7-3 and J usage is TRBJ2-5; D tentatively fits TRBD1 or TRBD2 (6 bases each). The germline V gene encodes CDR1 SGHTA and CDR2 FQGTGA. V was shortened by 3 bases and J by 4 bases, with 15 bases between the two germline ends. The CDR3 is 15 amino acids.

The chain links TRBV5-6 to TRBJ2-3; 10 bases agree with TRBD2. Trimming cost V 4 bases and J 1 base; bases outside gene matches: 6. The CDR3 has 16 residues. The V gene's germline CDR1 is SGHDT and CDR2 YYEEEE. CDR3 in amino acids: CASSVGLAGGTDTQYF. CDR3 nucleotides: TGTGCCAGCAGCGTGGGTCTAGCGGGGGGCACAGATACGCAGTATTTT.

V gene TRBV6-1 combines with J gene TRBJ2-3; D uncertain. This CDR3 region has 15 residues. V lost 0 bases and J 5 bases, leaving 12 bases between the germline ends. Germline values: CDR1 MNHNS, CDR2 SASEGT. CDR3: CASSEARVSGDTQYF. CDR3 DNA sequence: TGTGCCAGCAGTGAAGCACGGGTTTCAGGAGATACGCAGTATTTT.

The rearrangement uses TRBV11-2 and TRBJ2-3; 10 bases are a match to TRBD1. CDR1 is SGHAT, CDR2 FQNNGV, per germline. Trimming took 2 bases from V and 4 from J; bases not matched to a gene: 9. The CDR3 has 17 residues. CDR3 protein: CASSLHGTGVLADTQYF. DNA for the CDR3: TGTGCCAGCAGCTTACATGGGACAGGGGTTTTGGCAGATACGCAGTATTTT.

This chain connects TRBV5-1 to TRBJ1-6; D is ambiguous. In germline, CDR1 is SGHRS, CDR2 YFSETQ. This CDR3 has 17 amino acids. The V and J ends lost 2 bases and 2 bases respectively, with 14 bases between them. CDR3 in amino acids: CASSLMAPKPYNSPLHF. The CDR3 DNA reads as TGCGCCAGCAGCTTAATGGCCCCCAAACCCTATAATTCACCCCTCCACTTT.

As DNA, the CDR3 is TGTGCCTGGAGTGTACTCGATAGCGGGACCGAAAACATTCAGTACTTC. Translation gives CAWSVLDSGTENIQYF. The chain is built from TRBV30 and TRBJ2-4; 8 positions match TRBD2. Trimming cost V 0 bases and J 5 bases; bases outside gene matches: 9. The CDR3 is made up of 16 amino acids. CDR1 is GTSNPN and CDR2 is SVGIG in the germline V gene (reference sequence).

The J gene is TRBJ1-6, the V gene TRBV4-1, with a possible D match to TRBD1 (5 bases). CDR1 is MGHRA and CDR2 is YSYEKL in the germline V gene. Deletions cut 1 base from V and 0 bases from J, with 10 bases between. CDR3 length: 17 amino acids. The chain's CDR3 is CASSQVTVLSYNSPLHF. CDR3 bases: TGCGCCAGCAGCCAAGTGACAGTTCTCTCCTATAATTCACCCCTCCACTTT.

In its sample, this clone is medium-sized. The gene calls are TRBV27 and TRBJ1-1; D unclear. This CDR3 region has 14 residues. Germline assignment: CDR1 MNHEY and CDR2 SMNVEV (reference sequence). The V end lost 5 bases, the J end lost 7 bases, and 17 bases lay between the germline ends. CDR3 DNA: TGTGCCAGCAGTCCCGGTGGGCCCCTGAATGAAGCTTTCTTT. Its translation: CASSPGGPLNEAFF.

The chain combines TRBV27 with TRBJ2-1; 13 nucleotides align to TRBD2. After removal of 5 bases from V and 4 bases from J, the junction contained 11 bases not matched to a gene. This CDR3 is 18 amino acids long. CDR1 and CDR2 (germline): MNHEY, SMNVEV (reference sequence). The CDR3 sequence: CASSHRLAGGGFYNEQFF. DNA for the CDR3: TGTGCCAGCAGTCACCGACTAGCGGGAGGTGGGTTTTACAATGAGCAGTTCTTC.

The V and J genes are TRBV4-2 and TRBJ2-7; no reliable D call. Germline CDR1 and CDR2: LGHNA and YNFKEQ. The CDR3 runs 15 residues. V lost 0 bases and J 2 bases, leaving 11 bases between the germline ends. CDR3 amino acids: CASSQDRGSPYEQYF. The CDR3 DNA sequence: TGTGCCAGCAGCCAAGATAGAGGCAGTCCCTACGAGCAGTACTTC.

This chain uses TRBV10-3 with TRBJ1-4; 10 nucleotides match TRBD1. Per the germline V gene, CDR1 is ENHRY and CDR2 is SYGVKD. The V gene end was trimmed by 2 bases and the J gene end by 6 bases; junction bases not matched to a gene: 9. The CDR3 covers 17 residues. This CDR3 is CAISETGQGVVDEKLFF. The CDR3 nucleotides are TGTGCCATCAGTGAGACCGGACAGGGGGTGGTGGATGAAAAACTGTTTTTT.

This clone was seen only a few times. The chain uses TRBV27 and TRBJ2-2, with D unclear. The CDR3 length is 14 residues. The V gene's germline CDR1 is MNHEY and CDR2 SMNVEV (reference sequence). V dropped 2 bases and J dropped 7 bases, with 11 bases sitting between them. CDR3: CASSLVKEYGELFF. The CDR3 DNA reads as TGTGCCAGCAGTTTAGTGAAGGAGTACGGGGAGCTGTTTTTT.

V and J are TRBV25-1 and TRBJ1-2, with D uncertain. The V and J ends lost 6 bases and 2 bases respectively, with 4 bases between them. There are 11 residues in the CDR3. The V gene's germline CDR1 is MGHDK and CDR2 SYGVNS. The CDR3 sequence: CASSSNYGYTF. The CDR3 DNA reads as TGTGCCAGCAGCTCCAACTATGGCTACACCTTC.

Sample share makes this clone medium-sized. The rearrangement joins TRBV27 to TRBJ1-4; weak D call: TRBD1 (6 bases). CDR1 MNHEY and CDR2 SMNVEV come from the germline V gene (reference sequence). Trimming cost V 2 bases and J 3 bases, with 7 bases left between them. This CDR3 has 14 residues. CDR3 residues: CASSLGGPNEKLFF. In nucleotides, the CDR3 is TGTGCCAGCAGTTTAGGGGGGCCTAATGAAAAACTGTTTTTT.

This clone rates as large. The rearrangement joins TRBV28 to TRBJ2-7, with 9 bases identical to TRBD1. The trim removed 8 bases at V and 2 bases at J, leaving 4 bases unmatched. The length of the CDR3 is 13 residues. Germline lookup yields CDR1 MDHEN and CDR2 SYDVKM. The CDR3 DNA reads TGTGCCAGCCGGACAGGGGAACCCTACGAGCAGTACTTC. Its translation: CASRTGEPYEQYF.

This clone was observed a few times. CDR3 bases: TGCGCCAGCAGCCTTGAGGGACTCCAAACCACCTACGAGCAGTACTTC. Protein product: CASSLEGLQTTYEQYF. This chain joins TRBV5-1 and TRBJ2-7; tentatively, D is TRBD2 (6 bases). There are 16 residues in the CDR3. Germline assignment: CDR1 SGHRS and CDR2 YFSETQ. V lost 4 bases, J lost 2 bases, and 19 bases lay in between.

This chain joins TRBV5-1 and TRBJ2-7; 12 nucleotides agree with TRBD2. The ends lost 4 bases at V and 2 bases at J; junction bases unmatched: 1. CDR1 and CDR2 from the germline V gene are SGHRS and YFSETQ. The CDR3 consists of 14 residues. CDR3: CASSLAGGAYEQYF. The CDR3 nucleotides read TGCGCCAGCAGCCTAGCGGGAGGGGCCTACGAGCAGTACTTC.

A remark on this clone: Given a far larger clone just one base away, this is likely a sequencing read error. Different DNA sequences within this sample yield the same CDR3. The chain uses TRBV11-2 and TRBJ1-2; D remains ambiguous. Germline V lookup: CDR1 SGHAT, CDR2 FQNNGV. The CDR3 length is 16 residues. V dropped 5 bases and J dropped 1 base, with 17 bases sitting between them. CDR3 sequence reads: CASSQGAAGYNYGYTF. Here the CDR3 DNA reads TGTGCCAGCAGCCAAGGAGCGGCAGGTTATAACTATGGCTACACCTTC.

In its sample, this clone was seen a few times. The chain joins TRBV6-5 to TRBJ1-6; D uncertain. Trimming took off 4 bases at V and 3 bases at J, with 10 bases between the two ends. CDR3 size: 15 residues. Germline CDR1 reads MNHEY; CDR2 reads SVGAGI. The CDR3 loop reads CASSFGMHYNSPLHF. The CDR3 nucleotides are TGTGCCAGCAGTTTCGGGATGCACTATAATTCACCCCTCCACTTT.

V usage is TRBV27 and J usage is TRBJ2-3; 14 nucleotides match TRBD2. Trimming at V came to 3 bases and at J to 5 bases, leaving 4 bases not matched to a gene. The CDR3 totals 16 residues. Germline assignment: CDR1 MNHEY and CDR2 SMNVEV (reference sequence). DNA of the CDR3: TGTGCCAGCAGTTTGGGGACTAGCGGGAGATTAGATACGCAGTATTTT. Its protein product is CASSLGTSGRLDTQYF.

This clone came up once. V gene TRBV28 combines with J gene TRBJ2-7, with 8 bases fitting TRBD1. CDR3 length: 14 amino acids. V gave up 4 bases and J gave up 5 bases; unmatched junction bases: 7. Germline lookup yields CDR1 MDHEN and CDR2 SYDVKM. CDR3 DNA sequence: TGTGCCAGCAGTTCAGGGGGCGCATTGAACGAGCAGTACTTC. Translation: CASSSGGALNEQYF.

The sample holds a few counts of this clone. The J gene is TRBJ2-2, the V gene TRBV4-3, with D uncertain. Germline values: CDR1 LGHNA, CDR2 YSLEER. The CDR3 has 12 amino acids. Deletions cut 3 bases from V and 6 bases from J, with 5 bases between. In nucleotides, the CDR3 is TGCGCCAGCAGCCAGGGTCCCGGGGAGCTGTTTTTT. Residues: CASSQGPGELFF.

This clone was seen once. The chain carries TRBV18 and TRBJ2-3; the D is unclear. This CDR3 is built from 13 residues. V lost 0 bases and J 5 bases, leaving 6 bases between the germline ends. Germline CDR1 is KGHSH and CDR2 is LQKENI. DNA of the CDR3: TGTGCCAGCTCACCACCTGCGGAAGATACGCAGTATTTT. It is translated as CASSPPAEDTQYF.

CDR3 loop: CASSGGQYF. The CDR3 nucleotides read TGTGCCAGCTCGGGTGGGCAGTATTTT. This chain connects TRBV6-1 to TRBJ2-3; D remains ambiguous. CDR1 is MNHNS, CDR2 SASEGT, per germline. V lost 8 bases to trimming and J lost 11 bases, with 8 bases between them. This CDR3 comprises 9 residues.

CDR3 residues: CASSVEAGLGYEQYF. The CDR3 DNA follows: TGTGCCAGCAGCGTAGAGGCCGGGCTCGGTTACGAGCAGTACTTC. The chain couples TRBV27 to TRBJ2-7; D is unresolved. CDR1 is MNHEY, CDR2 SMNVEV, per germline (reference sequence). The V end was cut by 6 bases, the J end by 4 bases, with 19 bases between. The CDR3 length is 15 residues.

This clone has just a few counts. Other nucleotide sequences in the sample specify the same CDR3. DNA of the CDR3: TGTGCCAGTACCGACGGTTCCAATCAGCCCCAGCATTTT. Its translation: CASTDGSNQPQHF. The gene calls are TRBV19 and TRBJ1-5; D remains unclear. V was clipped by 7 bases and J by 3 bases, with 10 bases between them. The CDR3 is 13 amino acids. The germline V gene has CDR1 LNHDA and CDR2 SQIVND (reference sequence).

J is TRBJ2-6 and V is TRBV28; D is undetermined. Trimming shortened V by 5 bases and J by 0 bases, and 5 bases separated the two germline ends. The CDR3 has 14 residues. The germline gives CDR1 MDHEN, CDR2 SYDVKM. The CDR3 nucleotides read TGTGCCAGCAGTGACACCTCTGGGGCCAACGTCCTGACTTTC. Translated, it gives CASSDTSGANVLTF.